Listed here are 22 T cell receptor beta chains from one sample, sequenced in a study of spatial heterogeneity in lung cancer. No antigen has been identified for these receptors. Each CDR3 protein gets one entry after TCRdb re-called the 5' RACE reads with MiXCR. Of some 1,900 distinct CDR3 sequences listed, 1.1% are singletons. General study findings and limits: Higher tumor mutation counts went along with higher counts of expanded intratumoral alpha and beta TCRs.

Time point meaning: sample taken at primary tumor resection. This sample comprised lung tumor tissue, obtained at surgery. The receptors come from a male donor with early-stage non-small cell lung cancer.

This clonotype is judged medium-sized (0.01 to 0.1%). The chain uses TRBV27 and TRBJ2-1; TRBD1 might be the D (6 bases). V lost 3 bases and J 1 base, leaving 13 bases between the germline ends. This CDR3 is 16 amino acids long. From germline, CDR1 is MNHEY and CDR2 SMNVEV (reference sequence). CDR3 in amino acids: CASSFEDRRSYNEQFF. In DNA form, the CDR3 reads TGTGCCAGCAGTTTTGAAGACAGGAGGTCCTACAATGAGCAGTTCTTC.

This clonotype came up many times. A read error is possible here, since a much larger clone lies one base away. The chain combines TRBV7-6 with TRBJ2-5, with D perhaps matching TRBD1 (5 bases). Trimming removed 2 bases from V and 4 bases from J, with 20 bases in between. This CDR3 region has 17 residues. Germline CDR1 SGHVS, CDR2 FNYEAQ. Written as DNA, the CDR3 is TGTGCCAGCAGCTTACGGCCACAGGAAGGATGCGGAGAGACCCAGTACTTC. Amino acid sequence: CASSLRPQEGCGETQYF.

This clonotype counts as medium-sized (0.01 to 0.1%). This sequence joins TRBV5-1 and TRBJ2-7; D remains unclear. The CDR3 covers 14 residues. Germline CDR1 is SGHRS and CDR2 is YFSETQ. The germline V and J ends were trimmed by 0 bases and 7 bases, with 14 bases remaining between them. The CDR3 bases are TGCGCCAGCAGCTTGGGTCGGGCCACCGCTGAGCAGTACTTC. Protein: CASSLGRATAEQYF.

This clonotype appeared many times. J is TRBJ2-3 and V is TRBV7-2, with 7 bases that match TRBD2. Losses at the gene ends were 3 bases for V and 2 bases for J; bases not matched to a gene: 11. CDR3 length: 17 amino acids. Per germline, CDR1 SGHTA and CDR2 FQGNSA. The CDR3 protein is CASSFPWGGSATDTQYF. The DNA of the CDR3 is TGTGCCAGCAGCTTTCCATGGGGGGGGTCTGCCACAGATACGCAGTATTTT.

By proportion, this clonotype is medium-sized (0.01 to 0.1%). This sequence joins TRBV6-2 or TRBV6-3 and TRBJ2-1; no firm D call. V dropped 2 bases and J dropped 3 bases, with 20 bases sitting between them. The CDR3 has 18 residues. Germline CDR1 reads MNHEY; CDR2 reads SVGEGT. The CDR3 bases are TGTGCCAGCAGTTACCCCGAAACGGCGTACACTATCTACAATGAGCAGTTCTTC. This translates into CASSYPETAYTIYNEQFF.

This clonotype is categorized as medium-sized. The rearrangement joins TRBV4-2 to TRBJ2-5; D remains ambiguous. The germline CDR1 and CDR2 sequences are LGHNA and YNFKEQ. Trimming took 5 bases from V and 4 from J, leaving 17 bases between them. This CDR3 spans 15 amino acids. Here the CDR3 reads CASSYLGPGGETQYF. In DNA form, the CDR3 reads TGTGCCAGCAGCTACCTGGGCCCGGGCGGAGAGACCCAGTACTTC.

This clonotype is medium-sized. CDR3 nucleotides: TGTGCCAGCAGCCCAGGGGAAGGGGGACACCCGACCTACAATGAGCAGTTCTTC. It codes for CASSPGEGGHPTYNEQFF. The chain links TRBV11-1 to TRBJ2-1; D possibly corresponds to TRBD1 (6 bases). Germline CDR1 SGHAT, CDR2 FQDESV (reference sequence). V shed 5 bases and J shed 2 bases, with 22 bases lying between them. The CDR3 runs 18 residues.

This clonotype turned up a few times. This sequence may be a read error, since a much larger clone differs from it by one base. The chain recombines TRBV5-1 with TRBJ1-2; TRBD1 might be the D (5 bases). The CDR3 consists of 12 residues. Between the trimmed V and J ends, which lost 0 bases and 12 bases, there was a span of 12 bases. Germline CDR1 and CDR2: SGHRS and YFSETQ. The CDR3 is CASSLESTGDTF. The CDR3 region has the DNA TGCGCCAGCAGCTTGGAAAGCACAGGCGACACCTTC.

This clonotype is labeled medium-sized (0.01 to 0.1%). This chain connects TRBV20-1 to TRBJ2-7; 8 nucleotides line up with TRBD2. V was pared by 4 bases and J by 4 bases, with 9 bases of the junction left unmatched. The germline CDR1 and CDR2 sequences are DFQATT and SNEGSKA (reference sequence). This CDR3 is built from 14 residues. CDR3 bases: TGCAGTGCTATCGGACTAGCCAGTGGGTACGAGCAGTACTTC. This sequence encodes CSAIGLASGYEQYF.

By frequency in the sample, this clonotype is large (0.1 to 1%). The chain joins TRBV4-1 to TRBJ1-1; no clear D gene. Germline V gene lookup returns CDR1 MGHRA and CDR2 YSYEKL. V lost 1 base to trimming and J lost 8 bases, with 17 bases between them. CDR3 length equals 15 residues. This CDR3 reads CASSQVKDLDREAFF. In DNA form, the CDR3 reads TGCGCCAGCAGCCAAGTGAAGGATCTAGACCGAGAAGCTTTCTTT.

This clonotype was seen at least ten times. The CDR3 DNA follows: TGTGCCAGCAGTCTGGGACAGGGAGGGACTGGAAACACCATATATTTT. It codes for CASSLGQGGTGNTIYF. J is TRBJ1-3 and V is TRBV12-3 or TRBV12-4, with TRBD1 matching 9 bases. The V gene end was trimmed by 5 bases and the J gene end by 2 bases; junction bases not matched to a gene: 7. The CDR3 contains 16 residues.

In its sample, this clonotype is hyperexpanded (1% or more). This rearrangement joins TRBV6-2 or TRBV6-3 to TRBJ1-5; 10 positions agree with TRBD1. Trimming cost V 2 bases and J 0 bases; bases outside gene matches: 10. Germline CDR1 reads MNHEY; CDR2 reads SVGEGT. The CDR3 length is 19 residues. CDR3 bases: TGTGCCAGCAGTTACACACCCAGGGACAGGGGAGGTAGCAATCAGCCCCAGCATTTT. Encoded protein: CASSYTPRDRGGSNQPQHF.

By proportion, this clonotype is medium-sized (0.01 to 0.1%). This chain's CDR3 is CASSLIFPGRAEAFF. The CDR3 DNA is TGCGCCAGCAGCTTGATATTCCCTGGGAGGGCTGAAGCTTTCTTT. The chain is built from TRBV5-1 and TRBJ1-1; D not certain. Germline CDR1 is SGHRS and CDR2 is YFSETQ. V was shortened by 1 base and J by 6 bases, with 16 bases between the two germline ends. The CDR3 is 15 amino acids.

By sample share, this clonotype is medium-sized. The chain is built from TRBV27 and TRBJ2-1; TRBD1 is a possible D gene (6 bases). Trimming removed 7 bases from V and 9 bases from J, with 22 bases in between. The germline gives CDR1 MNHEY, CDR2 SMNVEV (reference sequence). The CDR3 loop spans 15 amino acids. CDR3 bases: TGTGCCAGCAACGAGCTCCCCGGGACAACGATTGAGCAGTTCTTC. Translation: CASNELPGTTIEQFF.

The table lists this clonotype with many counts. This rearrangement joins TRBV7-6 to TRBJ1-3; TRBD1 matches 7 bases. This CDR3 comprises 18 residues. The trim removed 2 bases at V and 3 bases at J, leaving 13 bases unmatched. Germline CDR1 and CDR2: SGHVS and FNYEAQ. CDR3 residues: CASSLRDTTGQFGNTIYF. CDR3 nucleotide sequence: TGTGCCAGCAGCTTAAGGGACACGACGGGACAGTTTGGAAACACCATATATTTT.

By frequency in the sample, this clonotype is medium-sized (0.01 to 0.1%). The chain couples TRBV10-1 to TRBJ1-2, with D possibly TRBD1 on 5 matching bases. The CDR3 runs 13 residues. V lost 0 bases and J 6 bases, leaving 8 bases between the germline ends. Looked up from germline, CDR1 is WNHNN and CDR2 is SYGVQD (reference sequence). DNA for the CDR3: TGCGCCAGCAGTGAGTCTCAGGGAAATGGCTACACCTTC. Translated, it gives CASSESQGNGYTF.

By share of the sample, this clonotype is medium-sized. This sequence joins TRBV5-1 and TRBJ1-1; D gene ambiguous. Germline V gene lookup returns CDR1 SGHRS and CDR2 YFSETQ. Trimming pared 7 bases from V and 0 bases from J, leaving 10 bases between. CDR3 length: 13 residues. The CDR3 coding sequence is TGCGCCAGCGGTTGGGCCATGAACACTGAAGCTTTCTTT. As protein: CASGWAMNTEAFF.

This clonotype is medium-sized in the sample. In DNA, the CDR3 is TGTGCCAGCAGCTTAGAACAGGGGCAGACCCAGTACTTC. Residues: CASSLEQGQTQYF. The chain employs TRBV7-9 and TRBJ2-5, with 7 positions matching TRBD1. The V gene end was trimmed by 1 base and the J gene end by 6 bases; junction bases not matched to a gene: 2. Germline V gives CDR1 SEHNR, CDR2 FQNEAQ (reference sequence). This CDR3 comprises 13 residues. The full variable domain, rest sourced from reference TRBV7-9 and TRBJ2-5, is DTGVSQNPRHKITKRGQNVTFRCDPISEHNRLYWYRQTLGQGPEFLTYFQNEAQLEKSRLLSDRFSAERPKGSFSTLEIQRTEQGDSAMYLCASSLEQGQTQYFGPGTRLLVL.

This clonotype ranks as medium-sized. The V gene is TRBV19, the J gene TRBJ2-1; 13 positions match TRBD2. V was clipped by 3 bases and J by 5 bases; unmatched bases: 4. In germline, CDR1 is LNHDA, CDR2 SQIVND (reference sequence). CDR3 length: 16 amino acids. As DNA, the CDR3 is TGTGCCAGTAGTATCCGGACTAGCGGGAGTCACAATGAGCAGTTCTTC. Amino acid sequence: CASSIRTSGSHNEQFF.

This clonotype is medium-sized. The rearrangement uses TRBV20-1 and TRBJ2-7; D possibly corresponds to TRBD2 (5 bases). The germline V gene has CDR1 DFQATT and CDR2 SNEGSKA (reference sequence). CDR3 length: 16 residues. V gave up 3 bases and J gave up 4 bases, with 22 bases separating them. The CDR3 here is CSASLGSVRPIYEQYF. CDR3 bases: TGCAGTGCTAGCCTCGGTAGCGTTCGGCCTATTTACGAGCAGTACTTC.

This clonotype is deemed medium-sized. V is TRBV5-6 and J is TRBJ2-5, with D possibly matching TRBD1 (6 bases). The CDR3 is 13 residues long. CDR1 and CDR2 (germline): SGHDT, YYEEEE. Trimming removed 4 bases from V and 2 bases from J, with 9 bases in between. The CDR3 sequence is CASSADRQETQYF. The CDR3 DNA is TGTGCCAGCAGCGCGGACAGACAAGAGACCCAGTACTTC.

This clonotype was detected many times. The chain couples TRBV6-1 to TRBJ1-6; D might be TRBD1 (6 bases). V lost 2 bases and J lost 14, with 22 bases in between. The germline CDR1 and CDR2 sequences are MNHNS and SASEGT. CDR3 length equals 16 residues. This CDR3 is CASSESLQGLSITLHF. The CDR3 nucleotides read TGTGCCAGCAGTGAAAGTTTACAGGGACTTAGTATCACCCTCCACTTT.